The rows below give T cell receptor beta chains drawn from one sample of a study of blood T cell repertoires in COVID-19. The method was immunoSEQ multiplex PCR; TCRdb's version includes in-frame clones alone and lacks a portion of them. The sample consists of roughly 440,000 clones, about 91% of them appearing once. Material: peripheral blood. The receptors were sampled from a woman in her 50s with COVID-19, enrolled during active disease. CDR3s include the opening cysteine and the closing phenylalanine or tryptophan. The D gene is left open where the match is weak. Expanded clones are given a class, and other clones once, few, many or no size at all.

size,V,D,J,DNA,CDR3
.,TRBV20-1,.,TRBJ2-3,TGCAGTGCTGAGCTTGGAGATACGCAGTATTTT,CSAELGDTQYF
.,TRBV12-3/TRBV12-4,.,TRBJ1-1,TGTGCCAGCAGCTACGATATGGAAGCTTTCTTT,CASSYDMEAFF
.,TRBV5-5,.,TRBJ1-1,TGTGCCAGCAGCTCCCCGATTCACATGAACACTGAAGCTTTCTTT,CASSSPIHMNTEAFF
.,TRBV10-3,TRBD2,TRBJ2-5,TGTGCCATCAGTGAGTACAGCGGGGGCCCCAACCAAGAGACCCAGTACTTC,CAISEYSGGPNQETQYF
few,TRBV28,.,TRBJ2-7,TGTGCCAGACTTTACCGGGACACTAGCTCCTACGAGCAGTACTTC,CARLYRDTSSYEQYF
.,TRBV6-5,TRBD1,TRBJ2-2,TGTGCCAGCAGTTACAGGGGGCGAGCCGGGGAGCTGTTTTTT,CASSYRGRAGELFF
.,TRBV2,TRBD1,TRBJ1-4,TGTGCCAGCAGTGAAGCGCTTAGGGACAGGGGGTTTTTGGCGACTAATGAAAAACTGTTTTTT,CASSEALRDRGFLATNEKLFF
.,TRBV4-2,.,TRBJ1-6,TGTGCCAGCAGCCAAGAGCAGGGTGATAATTCACCCCTCCACTTT,CASSQEQGDNSPLHF
.,TRBV9,.,TRBJ2-3,TGTGCCAGCAGCGTAGTCCAGGAAGGCACGCAGTATTTT,CASSVVQEGTQYF
.,TRBV6-5,TRBD1,TRBJ1-1,TGTGCCAGCAGCTACAGGGGGCGCGGGACTGAAGCTTTCTTT,CASSYRGRGTEAFF
.,TRBV12-5,.,TRBJ2-1,TGTGCTAGTGGTTTGGGGGCAGTATCCTACAATGAGCAGTTCTTC,CASGLGAVSYNEQFF
.,TRBV7-9,.,TRBJ2-7,TGTGCCAGCAGCTTAGGGAGCGGTTCCTACGAGCAGTACTTC,CASSLGSGSYEQYF
.,TRBV6-5,TRBD1,TRBJ1-4,TGTGCCAGCAGTTACCGGGGACAGGGTAATGAAAAACTGTTTTTT,CASSYRGQGNEKLFF
.,TRBV11-3,TRBD1,TRBJ1-2,TGTGCCAGCAGCAGGACAGGGGTCGGCTATGGCTACACCTTC,CASSRTGVGYGYTF
.,TRBV18,.,TRBJ1-1,TGTGCCAGCTCACTCTCCGGCGGTACTAACACTGAAGCTTTCTTT,CASSLSGGTNTEAFF
.,TRBV20-1,TRBD2,TRBJ2-7,TGCAGTGCTAGTATTTCGGGGCTAGCGGACTACGAGCAGTACTTC,CSASISGLADYEQYF
.,TRBV4-1,TRBD1,TRBJ1-6,TGCGCCAGCAGCCCCCTAACGACAGGGGAATCACCCCTCCACTTT,CASSPLTTGESPLHF
.,TRBV6-5,.,TRBJ1-1,TGTGCCAGCACCTCCTATCAATTGAACACTGAAGCTTTCTTT,CASTSYQLNTEAFF
.,TRBV5-1,TRBD1,TRBJ1-2,TGCGCCAGCACCTCCGGGGGGACAGGGACGGTCTATGGCTACACCTTC,CASTSGGTGTVYGYTF
.,TRBV19,.,TRBJ1-5,TGTGCCAGTTCCCCCGACAGGCTAGGAGGCGAGCCCCAGCATTTT,CASSPDRLGGEPQHF
.,TRBV11-2,TRBD1,TRBJ2-2,TGTGCCAGCAGCCAAGACAGGGGCACCGGGGAGCTGTTTTTT,CASSQDRGTGELFF
.,TRBV6-5,.,TRBJ1-2,TGTGCCAGCAGTTACTCGGGGAAGGGGCCGGGCTACACCTTC,CASSYSGKGPGYTF
.,TRBV6-5,.,TRBJ1-1,TGTGCCAGCAGCCGGTACACTGAAGCTTTCTTT,CASSRYTEAFF
.,TRBV6-6,.,TRBJ2-4,TGTGCCAGCCTAAACAGGGCTGGGGTAGCCAAAAACATTCAGTACTTC,CASLNRAGVAKNIQYF
.,TRBV7-8,TRBD1,TRBJ2-7,TGTGCCAGCAGACGTAGACAGGGTGTGGACGAGCAGTACTTC,CASRRRQGVDEQYF
.,TRBV27,TRBD1,TRBJ1-5,TGTGCCAGCAGTACAGGGGGTAAGCAGCCCCAGCATTTT,CASSTGGKQPQHF
.,TRBV5-1,.,TRBJ2-5,TGCGCCAGCAGCTTGGGGGACACCCTCCAAGAGACCCAGTACTTC,CASSLGDTLQETQYF
.,TRBV5-6,TRBD2,TRBJ2-7,TGTGCCAGCAGGCAGCGGGGGGGCTCCTACGAGCAGTACTTC,CASRQRGGSYEQYF
.,TRBV3-1/TRBV3-2,.,TRBJ2-3,TGTGCCAGCAGTAACACAGATACGCAGTATTTT,CASSNTDTQYF
.,TRBV3-1/TRBV3-2,.,TRBJ2-2,TGTGCCAGCAGCCAAGGGGGCGGGGGCCGGAACACCGGGGAGCTGTTTTTT,CASSQGGGGRNTGELFF
.,TRBV9,.,TRBJ1-5,TGTGCCAGCGGTCGCGGGAATCAGCCCCAGCATTTT,CASGRGNQPQHF
.,TRBV29-1,.,TRBJ2-1,TGCAGCGTTGTGAGCGGAATTGGGAATGAGCAGTTCTTC,CSVVSGIGNEQFF
.,TRBV2,.,TRBJ2-7,TGTGCCAGCAGGGCAAGTTACGAGCAGTACTTC,CASRASYEQYF
.,TRBV6-6,TRBD1,TRBJ1-6,TGTGCCAGCAGTTACGGGACAGGGGGCAATTCACCCCTCCACTTT,CASSYGTGGNSPLHF
.,TRBV7-2,.,TRBJ1-2,TGTGCCAGCAGCTTATACAGCTATGGCTACACCTTC,CASSLYSYGYTF
.,TRBV2,.,TRBJ1-2,TGTGCCAGCAGTCTCCGTCGGGAAGCTAACTATGGCTACACCTTC,CASSLRREANYGYTF
.,TRBV5-1,TRBD2,TRBJ2-3,TGCGCCAGCACTCTTCGGACTAGCGGCCCAGATACGCAGTATTTT,CASTLRTSGPDTQYF
.,TRBV3-1/TRBV3-2,TRBD1,TRBJ2-2,TGTGCCAGCAGCTTCCGGGACAGGGGGCAAACCGGGGAGCTGTTTTTT,CASSFRDRGQTGELFF
.,TRBV28,TRBD1,TRBJ1-2,TGTGCCAGCAGTCTGACAGGGACATATGGCTACACCTTC,CASSLTGTYGYTF
.,TRBV27,.,TRBJ2-7,TGTGCCAGCAGGACAGGAACCGAGCAGTACTTC,CASRTGTEQYF
.,TRBV7-9,.,TRBJ2-7,TGTGCCAGCAGCCCCCGGGACATCGGGACCTACGAGCAGTACTTC,CASSPRDIGTYEQYF
.,TRBV29-1,TRBD1,TRBJ1-2,TGCAGCGTTGGCACCCGCGGGACAGGGTATGGCTACACCTTC,CSVGTRGTGYGYTF
.,TRBV19,.,TRBJ1-2,TGTGCCAGTAGTATAGAAACGGGCTATGGCTACACCTTC,CASSIETGYGYTF